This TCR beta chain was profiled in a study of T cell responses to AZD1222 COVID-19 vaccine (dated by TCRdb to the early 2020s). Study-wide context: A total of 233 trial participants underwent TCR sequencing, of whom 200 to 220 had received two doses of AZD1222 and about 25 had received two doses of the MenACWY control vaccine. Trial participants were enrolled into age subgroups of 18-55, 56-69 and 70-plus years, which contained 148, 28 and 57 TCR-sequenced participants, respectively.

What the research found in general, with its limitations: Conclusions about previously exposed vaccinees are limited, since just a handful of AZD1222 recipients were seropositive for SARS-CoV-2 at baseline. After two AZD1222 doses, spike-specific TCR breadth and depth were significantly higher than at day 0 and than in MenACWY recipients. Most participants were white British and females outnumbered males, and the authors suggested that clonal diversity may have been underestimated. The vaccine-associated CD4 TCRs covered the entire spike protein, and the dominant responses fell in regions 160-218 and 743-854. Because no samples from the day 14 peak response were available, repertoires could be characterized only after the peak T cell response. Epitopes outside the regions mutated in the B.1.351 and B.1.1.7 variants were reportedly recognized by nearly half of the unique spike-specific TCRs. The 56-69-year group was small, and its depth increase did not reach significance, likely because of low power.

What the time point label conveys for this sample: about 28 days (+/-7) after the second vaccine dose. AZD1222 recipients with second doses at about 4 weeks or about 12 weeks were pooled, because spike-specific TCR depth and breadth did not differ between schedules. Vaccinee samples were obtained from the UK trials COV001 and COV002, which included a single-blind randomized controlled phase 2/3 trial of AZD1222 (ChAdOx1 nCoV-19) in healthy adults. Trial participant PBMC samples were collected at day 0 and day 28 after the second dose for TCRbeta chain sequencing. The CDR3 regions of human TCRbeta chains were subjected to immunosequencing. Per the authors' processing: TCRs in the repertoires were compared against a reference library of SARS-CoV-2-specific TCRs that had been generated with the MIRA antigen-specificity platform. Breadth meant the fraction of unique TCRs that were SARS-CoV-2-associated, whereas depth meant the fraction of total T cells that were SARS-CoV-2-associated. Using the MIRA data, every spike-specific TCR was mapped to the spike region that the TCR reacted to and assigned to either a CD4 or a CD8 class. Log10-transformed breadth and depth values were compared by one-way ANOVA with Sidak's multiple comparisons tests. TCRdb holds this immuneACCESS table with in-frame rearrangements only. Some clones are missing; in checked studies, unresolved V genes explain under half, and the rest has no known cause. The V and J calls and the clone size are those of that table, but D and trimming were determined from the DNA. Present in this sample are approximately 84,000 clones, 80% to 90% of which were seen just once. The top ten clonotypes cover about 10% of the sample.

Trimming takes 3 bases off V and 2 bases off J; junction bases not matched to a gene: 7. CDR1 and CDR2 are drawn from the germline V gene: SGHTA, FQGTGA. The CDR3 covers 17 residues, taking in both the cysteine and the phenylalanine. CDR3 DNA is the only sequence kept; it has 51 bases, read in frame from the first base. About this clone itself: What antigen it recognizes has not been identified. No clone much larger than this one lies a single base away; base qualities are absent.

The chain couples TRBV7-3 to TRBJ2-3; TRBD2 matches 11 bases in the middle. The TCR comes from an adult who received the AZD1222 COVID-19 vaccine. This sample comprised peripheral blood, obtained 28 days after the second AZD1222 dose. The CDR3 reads CASSFSTSGADTDTQYF. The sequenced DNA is TGTGCCAGCAGCTTTTCGACTAGCGGGGCCGACACAGATACGCAGTATTTT. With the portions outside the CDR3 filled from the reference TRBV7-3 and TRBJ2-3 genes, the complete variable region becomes GAGVSQTPSNKVTEKGKYVELRCDPISGHTALYWYRQSLGQGPEFLIYFQGTGAADDSGLPNDRFFAVRPEGSVSTLKIQRTERGDSAVYLCASSFSTSGADTDTQYFGPGTRLTVL.